This T cell receptor beta chain was observed in a study of vaccination effects on CD4 cells after COVID-19. Before sequencing took place, the ViraFEST assay used viral peptide pools to expand antigen-specific CD4+ T cells. At the end of less than 12 days of culture, CD4+ T cells were isolated. Each person got two doses of an mRNA SARS-CoV-2 vaccine, BNT162b2 or mRNA-1273. Concerning this clone itself: Its antigen is unidentified.

Germline assignment: CDR1 SGHDT and CDR2 YYEEEE. There are 15 residues in the CDR3. The V and J ends lost 0 bases and 8 bases, in that order; junction bases with no gene match: 4. Measured with immunoSEQ multiplex PCR; TCRdb has only the in-frame clones, and not every one. The table shows 70,000 to 85,000 clones, with approximately 82% occurring only once. This TCR came from a human donor who received a COVID-19 vaccine. Sample: CD4+ T cells from PBMCs cultured with HCoV-229E spike peptides, taken after COVID-19 vaccination. The chain is built from TRBV5-6 and TRBJ1-6, with TRBD1 identical over 8 bases. The CDR3 is CASSLDRGWDSPLHF. In nucleotides, the CDR3 is TGTGCCAGCAGCTTGGACAGGGGGTGGGATTCACCCCTCCACTTT. The entire variable domain, with the rest obtained from reference TRBV5-6 and TRBJ1-6, is as follows: DAGVTQSPTHLIKTRGQQVTLRCSPKSGHDTVSWYQQALGQGPQFIFQYYEEEERQRGNFPDRFSGHQFPNYSSELNVNALLLGDSALYLCASSLDRGWDSPLHFGNGTRLTVT.